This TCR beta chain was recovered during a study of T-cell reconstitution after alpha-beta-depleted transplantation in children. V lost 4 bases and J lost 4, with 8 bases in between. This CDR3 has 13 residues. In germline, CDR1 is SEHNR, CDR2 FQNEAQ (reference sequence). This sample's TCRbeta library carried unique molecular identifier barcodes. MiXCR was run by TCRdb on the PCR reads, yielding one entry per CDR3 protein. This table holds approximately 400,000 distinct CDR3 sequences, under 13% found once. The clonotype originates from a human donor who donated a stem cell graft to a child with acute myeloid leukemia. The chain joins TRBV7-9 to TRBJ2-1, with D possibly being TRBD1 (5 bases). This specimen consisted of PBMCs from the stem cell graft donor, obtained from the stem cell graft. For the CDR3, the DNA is TGTGCCAGCAGCTCGACAGAGTACAATGAGCAGTTCTTC. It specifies CASSSTEYNEQFF.